Shown below are 20 T cell receptor beta chains from a single sample sequenced in a study of blood T cell repertoires in COVID-19. Generated by immunoSEQ multiplex PCR, the TCRdb table keeps only in-frame clones and is missing some. The data show approximately 100,000 clones, 85% seen once. The source material was peripheral blood. The receptors here all came from an older man with acute or convalescent COVID-19.

V and J are TRBV7-3 and TRBJ1-5; TRBD1 matches 8 bases. Germline CDR1 SGHTA, CDR2 FQGTGA. The CDR3 covers 16 residues. After removal of 5 bases from V and 3 bases from J, the junction contained 9 bases not matched to a gene. The CDR3 sequence: CASSLHQDRDNQPQHF. The CDR3 DNA reads TGTGCCAGCAGCCTCCACCAGGACAGGGACAATCAGCCCCAGCATTTT.

This chain uses TRBV27 with TRBJ2-7; 8 bases fit TRBD2. The germline gives CDR1 MNHEY, CDR2 SMNVEV (reference sequence). V shed 4 bases and J 4 bases; nucleotides not matched to a gene: 9. CDR3 size: 15 residues. The DNA of the CDR3 is TGTGCCAGCAGTTCCACCGGGACTAGGAAATACGAGCAGTACTTC. It encodes CASSSTGTRKYEQYF.

The chain is built from TRBV4-3 and TRBJ2-7, with D possibly TRBD2 on 5 matching bases. The V end lost 0 bases, the J end lost 3 bases, and 9 bases lay between the germline ends. CDR1 is LGHNA, CDR2 YSLEER, per germline. This CDR3 has 14 amino acids. The CDR3 sequence is CASSQDSRGYEQYF. The CDR3 coding sequence is TGCGCCAGCAGCCAAGACAGCCGGGGCTACGAGCAGTACTTC.

The CDR3 loop is CASSADISYEQYF. As DNA, the CDR3 is TGTGCCAGCAGTGCGGACATTTCCTACGAGCAGTACTTC. The rearrangement uses TRBV25-1 and TRBJ2-7; a weak D match, TRBD1 (5 bases). V was pared by 4 bases and J by 1 base, with 8 bases between. CDR1 and CDR2 from the germline V gene are MGHDK and SYGVNS. This CDR3 has 13 amino acids.

The rearrangement links TRBV27 to TRBJ2-1, with 8 bases fitting TRBD2. In germline, CDR1 is MNHEY, CDR2 SMNVEV (reference sequence). Losses at the gene ends were 10 bases for V and 3 bases for J; bases not matched to a gene: 11. The CDR3 consists of 15 residues. The CDR3 spells CATIRRREDYNEQFF. In nucleotides, the CDR3 is TGTGCCACTATTAGAAGGCGGGAGGACTACAATGAGCAGTTCTTC.

This clone was observed a single time. The chain is built from TRBV2 and TRBJ2-7, with 15 bases that match TRBD2. The J segment lost 2 bases and the V segment lost 4 bases, leaving 0 bases of the junction unmatched. This CDR3 has 15 amino acids. The V gene's germline CDR1 is SNHLY and CDR2 FYNNEI. The CDR3 spells CASSGTSGRAYEQYF. The CDR3, as DNA: TGTGCCAGCAGTGGGACTAGCGGGAGGGCCTACGAGCAGTACTTC. Together with reference TRBV2 and TRBJ2-7, the CDR3 gives the full variable domain: EPEVTQTPSHQVTQMGQEVILRCVPISNHLYFYWYRQILGQKVEFLVSFYNNEISEKSEIFDDQFSVERPDGSNFTLKIRSTKLEDSAMYFCASSGTSGRAYEQYFGPGTRLTVT.

The chain recombines TRBV15 with TRBJ1-1; a possible D gene is TRBD1 (5 bases). The germline gives CDR1 LNHNV, CDR2 YYDKDF (reference sequence). V lost 3 bases, J lost 5 bases, and 16 bases lay in between. The length of the CDR3 is 15 residues. CDR3 in amino acids: CATSRTLGGGTEAFF. For the CDR3, the DNA is TGTGCCACCAGCAGGACCTTGGGGGGGGGAACTGAAGCTTTCTTT.

This sequence joins TRBV3-1 (or the pseudogene TRBV3-2) and TRBJ2-5, with D possibly being TRBD2 (5 bases). The CDR3 has 12 residues. V dropped 0 bases and J dropped 12 bases, with 11 bases sitting between them. Germline assignment: CDR1 LGHDT and CDR2 YNNKEL (reference sequence). CDR3 residues: CASSQDRKAEYF. In nucleotides, the CDR3 is TGTGCCAGCAGCCAAGATCGGAAAGCGGAGTACTTC.

As concerns this clone: Germline and junction disagree at one end, which may indicate a read error. This chain uses TRBV28 with TRBJ1-4, with a possible D match to TRBD1 (6 bases). The length of the CDR3 is 14 residues. Germline CDR1 MDHEN, CDR2 SYDVKM. CDR3 amino acids: CATSTGNTDEKLFF. CDR3 DNA sequence: TGTGCCACCAGTACAGGGAACACGGATGAAAAACTGTTTTTT.

This clone appeared once. The J gene is TRBJ2-1, the V gene TRBV10-3; 8 bases agree with TRBD1. The CDR3 loop spans 15 amino acids. CDR1 is ENHRY, CDR2 SYGVKD, per germline. Trimming cost V 3 bases and J 6 bases; bases outside gene matches: 7. In nucleotides, the CDR3 is TGTGCCATCAGTGATCGGACAGGGATTCCCAATGAGCAGTTCTTC. Its protein is CAISDRTGIPNEQFF.

This sequence joins TRBV5-4 and TRBJ2-7; 13 nucleotides match TRBD2. Trimming at V came to 0 bases and at J to 4 bases, leaving 7 bases not matched to a gene. Germline CDR1 and CDR2: SGHNT and YYREEE (reference sequence). The CDR3 runs 17 residues. Here the CDR3 DNA reads TGTGCCAGCAGCTTGGGGATACGGACTAGCGGGAGTTACGAGCAGTACTTC. Amino acids: CASSLGIRTSGSYEQYF.

This clone came up a few times. The chain links TRBV5-1 to TRBJ2-1; D uncertain. CDR1 is SGHRS and CDR2 is YFSETQ in the germline V gene. The CDR3 sequence is 16 residues long. V dropped 0 bases and J dropped 6 bases, with 16 bases sitting between them. CDR3 region: CASSLDPGDNLNEQFF. CDR3 DNA sequence: TGCGCCAGCAGCTTGGATCCAGGCGATAATCTCAATGAGCAGTTCTTC. The full variable domain, with the rest looked up from reference TRBV5-1 and TRBJ2-1, is KAGVTQTPRYLIKTRGQQVTLSCSPISGHRSVSWYQQTPGQGLQFLFEYFSETQRNKGNFPGRFSGRQFSNSRSEMNVSTLELGDSALYLCASSLDPGDNLNEQFFGPGTRLTVL.

The V call is TRBV7-9, the J call TRBJ1-6; TRBD1 might be the D (5 bases). The CDR3 runs to 14 residues. Germline V gene data show CDR1 as SEHNR and CDR2 as FQNEAQ (reference sequence). V lost 0 bases and J 7 bases, leaving 7 bases between the germline ends. CDR3 nucleotide sequence: TGTGCCAGCAGCTTAGCATCAGGGAATTCACCCCTCCACTTT. Its protein is CASSLASGNSPLHF.

The chain couples TRBV5-1 to TRBJ2-5, with D maybe TRBD1 (6 bases). Trimming cost V 3 bases and J 3 bases, with 9 bases left between them. Germline CDR1 and CDR2: SGHRS and YFSETQ. The CDR3 has 13 amino acids. The CDR3 nucleotides are TGCGCCAGCAGCTCCTGGACAGAAGAGACCCAGTACTTC. This codes for CASSSWTEETQYF.

The chain links TRBV29-1 to TRBJ2-7, with TRBD2 as a possible D gene (5 bases). V lost 7 bases, J lost 0 bases, and 16 bases lay in between. CDR3 size: 14 residues. Per the germline V gene, CDR1 is SQVTM and CDR2 is ANQGSEA. CDR3 bases: TGCAGCGGTACAAAAGGGAGACCCTCCTACGAGCAGTACTTC. Its translation: CSGTKGRPSYEQYF.

In this sample, this clone turned up once. V gene TRBV7-6 combines with J gene TRBJ2-1, with D perhaps TRBD2 (5 bases). The CDR3 runs to 17 residues. The germline gives CDR1 SGHVS, CDR2 FNYEAQ. The germline V and J ends were trimmed by 5 bases and 7 bases, with 24 bases remaining between them. CDR3 residues: CASSTRHSTRGRNEQFF. In nucleotides, the CDR3 is TGTGCCAGCAGCACACGACATTCTACCCGGGGTCGGAATGAGCAGTTCTTC.

J is TRBJ1-5 and V is TRBV6-5, with 7 bases fitting TRBD1. The trim removed 6 bases at V and 0 bases at J, leaving 5 bases unmatched. CDR3 size: 15 residues. Germline V gene lookup returns CDR1 MNHEY and CDR2 SVGAGI. CDR3 residues: CASSRGAYSNQPQHF. For the CDR3, the DNA is TGTGCCAGCAGCAGGGGGGCTTATAGCAATCAGCCCCAGCATTTT.

The sample holds one count of this clone. This chain uses TRBV6-1 with TRBJ2-2, with TRBD1 as a possible D gene (6 bases). The V gene's germline CDR1 is MNHNS and CDR2 SASEGT. The CDR3 extends over 16 amino acids. V gave up 4 bases and J gave up 6 bases, with 18 bases separating them. CDR3 protein: CASSAPGQRVSGELFF. DNA for the CDR3: TGTGCCAGCAGTGCCCCGGGACAACGGGTTTCCGGGGAGCTGTTTTTT.

The count of this clone is one. This sequence joins TRBV5-1 and TRBJ1-2; 9 positions match TRBD1. This CDR3 contains 15 residues. CDR1 SGHRS and CDR2 YFSETQ come from the germline V gene. J was trimmed by 4 bases and V by 0 bases; bases with no gene match: 4. The CDR3 bases are TGCGCCAGCAGCTTGGGGGACAGGGAAGGCTATGGCTACACCTTC. Residues: CASSLGDREGYGYTF.

Regarding this clone: The junction and the germline gene differ at one end; a read error may be behind it. The chain links TRBV7-7 to TRBJ2-2, with 13 positions matching TRBD2. This CDR3 comprises 16 residues. The germline V gene has CDR1 SSHAT and CDR2 FNYEAQ (reference sequence). CDR3 amino acids: CASRAGTSGATGELFF. The CDR3 region has the DNA TGTGCTAGCAGAGCCGGGACTAGCGGGGCGACCGGGGAGCTGTTTTTT.